This T cell receptor beta chain was observed in a study of radiotherapy plus CTLA-4 blockade in lung cancer. About the study: Disease control was present in around a third of patients, and objective responses in approximately 19%. Study-level results: The study found tumor-derived TCR clones expanded in blood after radiotherapy plus ipilimumab. Alongside interferon-beta, early blood T cell clone dynamics were reportedly the best predictor of response.

Produced via immunoSEQ multiplex PCR; TCRdb's table is partial and in-frame only. The table has roughly 86,000 clones, over 80% seen once. On this clone: Antigen: not known.

Per the germline V gene, CDR1 is GTSNPN and CDR2 is SVGIG (reference sequence). V was shortened by 3 bases and J by 2 bases, with 10 bases between the two germline ends. This CDR3 has 13 residues. This specimen was peripheral blood, taken from a patient treated with radiotherapy plus ipilimumab. The chain joins TRBV30 to TRBJ1-2, with D unresolved. The clonotype comes from a human donor with non-small cell lung cancer who had stable disease on radiotherapy plus ipilimumab. DNA of the CDR3: TGTGCCTGGAGCGCAATTAGAAACTATGGCTACACCTTC. Residues: CAWSAIRNYGYTF.